This T cell receptor (beta chain) was identified in a study of graft-versus-host responses after intestinal transplantation. Trimming removed 1 base from V and 2 bases from J, with 17 bases in between. The CDR3 loop spans 18 amino acids. Germline V gives CDR1 MGHRA, CDR2 YSYEKL. Assay: immunoSEQ multiplex PCR; the TCRdb copy retains only in-frame clones and omits some. This sample has around 8,000 clones, with about 82% found just once. Graft specimens yielded both intraepithelial and lamina propria lymphocytes. This TCR came from a human patient who received an intestinal transplant, so some T cells may come from the graft donor. This chain uses TRBV4-1 with TRBJ1-4; perhaps TRBD1 as D (5 bases). The source material was ileum tissue, sampled about 130 days after transplant. CDR3 coding DNA: TGCGCCAGCAGCCAAGGACAGTTCGGATGGTACACTAATGAAAAACTGTTTTTT. Translated: CASSQGQFGWYTNEKLFF.